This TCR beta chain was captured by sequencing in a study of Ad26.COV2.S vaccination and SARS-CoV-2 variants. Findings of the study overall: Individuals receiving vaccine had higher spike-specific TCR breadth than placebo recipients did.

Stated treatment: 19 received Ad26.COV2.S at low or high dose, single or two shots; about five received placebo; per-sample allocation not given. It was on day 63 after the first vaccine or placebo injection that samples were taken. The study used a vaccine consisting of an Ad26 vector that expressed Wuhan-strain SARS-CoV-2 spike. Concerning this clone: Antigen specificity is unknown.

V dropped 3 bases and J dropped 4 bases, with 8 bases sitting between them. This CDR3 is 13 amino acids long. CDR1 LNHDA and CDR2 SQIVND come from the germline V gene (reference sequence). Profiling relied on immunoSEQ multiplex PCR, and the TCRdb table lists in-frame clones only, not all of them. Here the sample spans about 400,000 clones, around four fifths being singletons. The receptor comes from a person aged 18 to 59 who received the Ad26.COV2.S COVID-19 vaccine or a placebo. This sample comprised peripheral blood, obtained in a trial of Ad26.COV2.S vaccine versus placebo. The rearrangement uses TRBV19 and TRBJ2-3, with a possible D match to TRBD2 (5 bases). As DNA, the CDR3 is TGTGCCAGTAGTATTTCGCGGGCAGATACGCAGTATTTT. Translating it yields CASSISRADTQYF.